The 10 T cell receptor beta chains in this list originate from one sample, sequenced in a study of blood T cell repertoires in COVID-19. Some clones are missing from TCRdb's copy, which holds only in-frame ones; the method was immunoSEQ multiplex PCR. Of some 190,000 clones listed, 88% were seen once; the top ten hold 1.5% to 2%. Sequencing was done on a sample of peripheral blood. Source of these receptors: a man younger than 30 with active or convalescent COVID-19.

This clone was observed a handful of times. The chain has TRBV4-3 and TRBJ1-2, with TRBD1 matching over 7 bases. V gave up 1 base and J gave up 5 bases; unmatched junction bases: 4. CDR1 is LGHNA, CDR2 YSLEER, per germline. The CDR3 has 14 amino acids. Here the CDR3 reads CASSQVSGGYGYTF. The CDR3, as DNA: TGCGCCAGCAGCCAAGTTTCAGGGGGGTATGGCTACACCTTC.

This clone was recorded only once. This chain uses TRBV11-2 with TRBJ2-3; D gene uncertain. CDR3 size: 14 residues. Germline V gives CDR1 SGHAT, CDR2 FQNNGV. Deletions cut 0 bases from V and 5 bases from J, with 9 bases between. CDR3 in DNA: TGTGCCAGCAGCTTAGATAGTCTTGGAGATACGCAGTATTTT. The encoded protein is CASSLDSLGDTQYF. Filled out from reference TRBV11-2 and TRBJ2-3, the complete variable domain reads EAGVAQSPRYKIIEKRQSVAFWCNPISGHATLYWYQQILGQGPKLLIQFQNNGVVDDSQLPKDRFSAERLKGVDSTLKIQPAKLEDSAVYLCASSLDSLGDTQYFGPGTRLTVL.

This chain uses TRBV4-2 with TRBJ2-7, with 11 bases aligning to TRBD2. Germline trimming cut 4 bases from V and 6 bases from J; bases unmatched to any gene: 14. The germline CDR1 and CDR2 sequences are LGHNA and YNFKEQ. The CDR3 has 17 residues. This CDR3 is CASSPDPSGRSWVEQYF. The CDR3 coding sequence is TGTGCCAGCAGCCCGGACCCTAGCGGGAGGTCATGGGTCGAGCAGTACTTC.

CDR3 nucleotides: TGTGCCAGCAGCCCCCGTCCTGCTAGCTCCTACAATGAGCAGTTCTTC. It translates to CASSPRPASSYNEQFF. This chain uses TRBV7-3 with TRBJ2-1; D call uncertain. The CDR3 has 16 residues. CDR1 is SGHTA, CDR2 FQGTGA, per germline. Deletions cut 5 bases from V and 0 bases from J, with 14 bases between.

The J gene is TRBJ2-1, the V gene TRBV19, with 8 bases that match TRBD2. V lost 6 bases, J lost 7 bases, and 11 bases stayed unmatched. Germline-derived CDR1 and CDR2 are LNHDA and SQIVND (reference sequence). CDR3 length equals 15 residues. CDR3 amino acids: CASRPLRTSYNEQFF. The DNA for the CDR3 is TGTGCCAGTAGACCCCTTCGGACTAGCTATAATGAGCAGTTCTTC.

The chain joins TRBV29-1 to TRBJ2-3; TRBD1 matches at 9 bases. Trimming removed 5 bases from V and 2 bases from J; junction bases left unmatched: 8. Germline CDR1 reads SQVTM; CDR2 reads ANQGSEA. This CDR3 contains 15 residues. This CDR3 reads CSVRRQGGTTDTQYF. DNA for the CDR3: TGCAGCGTTCGAAGACAGGGGGGGACCACAGATACGCAGTATTTT.

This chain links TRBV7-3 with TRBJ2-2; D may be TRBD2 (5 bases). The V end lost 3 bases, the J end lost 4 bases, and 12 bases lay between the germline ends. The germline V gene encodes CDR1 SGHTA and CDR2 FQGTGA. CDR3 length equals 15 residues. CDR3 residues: CASSLEQAGTGELFF. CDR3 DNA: TGTGCCAGCAGCTTGGAGCAGGCGGGCACCGGGGAGCTGTTTTTT.

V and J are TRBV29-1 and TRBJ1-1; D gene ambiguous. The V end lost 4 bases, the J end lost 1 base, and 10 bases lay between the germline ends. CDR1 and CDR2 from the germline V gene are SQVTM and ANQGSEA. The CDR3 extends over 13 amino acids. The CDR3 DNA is TGCAGCGTTGTAAACAGATCGAACACTGAAGCTTTCTTT. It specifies CSVVNRSNTEAFF. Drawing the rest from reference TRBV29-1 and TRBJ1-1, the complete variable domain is SAVISQKPSRDICQRGTSLTIQCQVDSQVTMMFWYRQQPGQSLTLIATANQGSEATYESGFVIDKFPISRPNLTFSTLTVSNMSPEDSSIYLCSVVNRSNTEAFFGQGTRLTVV.

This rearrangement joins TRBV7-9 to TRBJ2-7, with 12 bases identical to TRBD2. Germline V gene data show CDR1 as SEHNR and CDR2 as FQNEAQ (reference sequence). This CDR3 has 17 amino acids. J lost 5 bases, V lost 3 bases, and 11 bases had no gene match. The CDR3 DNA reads TGTGCCAGCAGCTTTGGACTAGCGGGGAAAAGGATCCACGAGCAGTACTTC. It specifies CASSFGLAGKRIHEQYF. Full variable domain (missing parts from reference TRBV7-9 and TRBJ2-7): DTGVSQNPRHKITKRGQNVTFRCDPISEHNRLYWYRQTLGQGPEFLTYFQNEAQLEKSRLLSDRFSAERPKGSFSTLEIQRTEQGDSAMYLCASSFGLAGKRIHEQYFGPGTRLTVT.

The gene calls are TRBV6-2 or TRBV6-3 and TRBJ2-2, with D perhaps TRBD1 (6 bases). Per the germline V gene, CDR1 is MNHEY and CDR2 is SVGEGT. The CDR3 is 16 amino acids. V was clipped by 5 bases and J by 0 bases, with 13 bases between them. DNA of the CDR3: TGTGCCAGCAGTGACTACAGGGCAACGAACACCGGGGAGCTGTTTTTT. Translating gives CASSDYRATNTGELFF.